Included here is one TCR beta chain sequence, with context. The ends lost 5 bases at V and 4 bases at J; junction bases unmatched: 8. Germline V gene sequence: CDR1 MGHDK, CDR2 SYGVNS. CDR3 size: 16 residues. This sample is part of a study of blood T cell repertoires in COVID-19. In the study overall: From T cells, B-cell-depleted T cells, or PBMCs came the material, which was cDNA or gDNA.

Authors' processing steps: Reference gene primer amplification yielded estimated nucleated cell counts. The method was immunoSEQ multiplex PCR; TCRdb's version includes in-frame clones alone and lacks a portion of them. The V and J calls and clone size were taken over from that table, and D and trimming were inferred from the DNA. The sample contains 220,000 or so clones, roughly 84% of which appear only once. The sequence derives from a woman in her twenties or thirties who had recovered from COVID-19. Source material: peripheral blood. The chain employs TRBV25-1 and TRBJ1-6, with 7 bases matching TRBD1. CDR3 nucleotide sequence: TGTGCCAGCAGTTCCCTTGGACAGGAGTATAATTCACCCCTCCACTTT. This gives the protein CASSSLGQEYNSPLHF.